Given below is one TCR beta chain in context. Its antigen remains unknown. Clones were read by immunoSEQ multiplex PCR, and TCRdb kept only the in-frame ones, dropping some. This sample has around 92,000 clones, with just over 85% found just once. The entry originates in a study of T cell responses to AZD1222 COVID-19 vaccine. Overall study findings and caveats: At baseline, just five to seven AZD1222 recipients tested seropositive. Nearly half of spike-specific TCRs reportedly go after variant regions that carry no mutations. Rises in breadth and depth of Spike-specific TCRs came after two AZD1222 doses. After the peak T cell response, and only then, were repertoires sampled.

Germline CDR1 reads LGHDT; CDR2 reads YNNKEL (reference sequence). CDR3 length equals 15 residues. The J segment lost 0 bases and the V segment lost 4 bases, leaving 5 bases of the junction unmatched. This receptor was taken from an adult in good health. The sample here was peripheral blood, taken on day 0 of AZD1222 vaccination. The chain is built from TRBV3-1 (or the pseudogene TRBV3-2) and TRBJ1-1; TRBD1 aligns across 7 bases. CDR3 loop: CASSLYRGLNTEAFF. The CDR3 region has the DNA TGTGCCAGCAGCCTCTACAGGGGATTGAACACTGAAGCTTTCTTT.